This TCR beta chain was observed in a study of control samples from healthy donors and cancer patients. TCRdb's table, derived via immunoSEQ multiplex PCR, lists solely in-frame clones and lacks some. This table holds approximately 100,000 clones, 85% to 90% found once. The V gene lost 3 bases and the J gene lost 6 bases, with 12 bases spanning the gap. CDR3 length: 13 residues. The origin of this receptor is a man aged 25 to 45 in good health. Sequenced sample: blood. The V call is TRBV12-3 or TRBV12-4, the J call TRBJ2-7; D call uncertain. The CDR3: CASSFREYSEQYF. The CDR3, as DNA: TGTGCCAGCAGTTTCAGAGAGTACTCCGAGCAGTACTTC.